The 2 T cell receptor beta chains below come from one sample, sequenced in a study of cytomegalovirus exposure and HLA in healthy donors. PCR amplification relied on 60 Vbeta primers (plus 13 Jbeta primers). Data came from immunoSEQ multiplex PCR; TCRdb stores just in-frame clones and leaves some out. The sample records 140,000 or so clones, 75% to 90% being singletons. Sequenced material: PBMCs. The receptors derive from a female donor in good health and CMV-seronegative.

The V call is TRBV10-3, the J call TRBJ2-7; maybe TRBD2 (5 bases). In germline, CDR1 is ENHRY, CDR2 SYGVKD. Trimming left V 4 bases short and J 2 bases short, with 12 bases between. The CDR3 sequence is 14 residues long. CDR3 region: CAISVETKTYEQYF. CDR3 DNA sequence: TGTGCCATCAGTGTGGAGACTAAAACCTACGAGCAGTACTTC.

V usage is TRBV11-1 and J usage is TRBJ2-1; TRBD1 matches 7 bases. V was clipped by 5 bases and J by 7 bases; unmatched bases: 17. There are 17 residues in the CDR3. CDR1 SGHAT and CDR2 FQDESV come from the germline V gene (reference sequence). The CDR3, as DNA: TGTGCCAGCAGCAAGATGACAGGGCAAGGGCTAGTAAATGAGCAGTTCTTC. As protein: CASSKMTGQGLVNEQFF. Based on the CDR3 plus reference TRBV11-1 and TRBJ2-1, the full variable domain is EAEVAQSPRYKITEKSQAVAFWCDPISGHATLYWYRQILGQGPELLVQFQDESVVDDSQLPKDRFSAERLKGVDSTLKIQPAELGDSAMYLCASSKMTGQGLVNEQFFGPGTRLTVL.